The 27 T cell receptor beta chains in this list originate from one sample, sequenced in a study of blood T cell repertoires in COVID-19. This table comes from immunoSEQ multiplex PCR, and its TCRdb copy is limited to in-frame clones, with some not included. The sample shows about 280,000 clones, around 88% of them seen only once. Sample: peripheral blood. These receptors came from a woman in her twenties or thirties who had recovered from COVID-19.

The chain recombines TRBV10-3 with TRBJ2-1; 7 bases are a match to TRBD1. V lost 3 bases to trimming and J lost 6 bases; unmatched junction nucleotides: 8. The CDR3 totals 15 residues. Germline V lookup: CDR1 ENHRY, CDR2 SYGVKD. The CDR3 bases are TGTGCCATCAGTGACAACAGGGGAGACGGCAATGAGCAGTTCTTC. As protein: CAISDNRGDGNEQFF.

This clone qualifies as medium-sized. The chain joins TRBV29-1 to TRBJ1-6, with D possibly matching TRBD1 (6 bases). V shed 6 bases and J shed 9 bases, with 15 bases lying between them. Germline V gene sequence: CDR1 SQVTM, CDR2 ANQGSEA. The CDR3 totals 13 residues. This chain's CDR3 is CSVLQGEGSPLHF. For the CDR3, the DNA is TGCAGCGTCCTACAGGGAGAGGGTTCACCCCTCCACTTT.

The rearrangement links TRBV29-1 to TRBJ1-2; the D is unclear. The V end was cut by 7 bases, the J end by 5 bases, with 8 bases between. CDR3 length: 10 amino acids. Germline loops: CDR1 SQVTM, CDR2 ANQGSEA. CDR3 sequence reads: CSAEGYGYTF. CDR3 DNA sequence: TGCAGCGCCGAGGGTTATGGCTACACCTTC.

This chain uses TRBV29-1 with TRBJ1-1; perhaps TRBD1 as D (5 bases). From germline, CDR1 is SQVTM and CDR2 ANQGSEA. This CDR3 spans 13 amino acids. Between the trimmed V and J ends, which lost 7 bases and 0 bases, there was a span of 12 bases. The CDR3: CSAQGLLNTEAFF. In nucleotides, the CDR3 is TGCAGCGCCCAGGGACTATTGAACACTGAAGCTTTCTTT.

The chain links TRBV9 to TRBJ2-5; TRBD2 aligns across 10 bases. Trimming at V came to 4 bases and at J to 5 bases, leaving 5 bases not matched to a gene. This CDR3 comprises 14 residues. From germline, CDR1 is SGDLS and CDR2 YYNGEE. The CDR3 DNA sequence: TGTGCCAGCAGCCCAGCGGGGGGGGGCGAGACCCAGTACTTC. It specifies CASSPAGGGETQYF.

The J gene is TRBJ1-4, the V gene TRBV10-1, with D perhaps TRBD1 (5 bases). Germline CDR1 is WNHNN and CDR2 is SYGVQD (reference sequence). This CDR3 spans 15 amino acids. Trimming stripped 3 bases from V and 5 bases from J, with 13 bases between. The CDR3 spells CASSDPREGNEKLFF. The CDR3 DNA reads TGCGCCAGCAGTGACCCCAGGGAGGGGAATGAAAAACTGTTTTTT.

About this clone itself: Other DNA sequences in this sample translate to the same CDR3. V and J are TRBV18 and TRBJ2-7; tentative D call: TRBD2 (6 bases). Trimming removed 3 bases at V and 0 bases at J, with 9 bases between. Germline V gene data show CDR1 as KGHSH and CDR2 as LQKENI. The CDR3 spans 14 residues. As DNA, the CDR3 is TGTGCCAGCTCACCCGTCGGGGGCTCCTACGAGCAGTACTTC. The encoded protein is CASSPVGGSYEQYF.

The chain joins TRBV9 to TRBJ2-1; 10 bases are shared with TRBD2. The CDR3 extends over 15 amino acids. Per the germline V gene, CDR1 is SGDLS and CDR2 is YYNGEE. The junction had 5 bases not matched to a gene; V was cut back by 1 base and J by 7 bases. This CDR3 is CASSVISGRENEQFF. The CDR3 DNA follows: TGTGCCAGCAGCGTAATCAGCGGGAGGGAGAATGAGCAGTTCTTC.

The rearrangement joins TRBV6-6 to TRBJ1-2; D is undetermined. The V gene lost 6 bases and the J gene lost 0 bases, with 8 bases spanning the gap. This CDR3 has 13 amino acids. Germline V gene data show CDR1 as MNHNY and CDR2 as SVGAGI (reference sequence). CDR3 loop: CASSLAANYGYTF. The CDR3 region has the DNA TGTGCCAGCAGCCTCGCAGCTAACTATGGCTACACCTTC.

CDR3 DNA sequence: TGTGCCAGCAGTACCAGGACTGTTGTAAATGAGCAGTTCTTC. Protein product: CASSTRTVVNEQFF. The V and J genes are TRBV27 and TRBJ2-1; the D gene is possibly TRBD2 (5 bases). Germline CDR1 MNHEY, CDR2 SMNVEV (reference sequence). The CDR3 is 14 amino acids. Trimming took off 5 bases at V and 7 bases at J, with 15 bases between the two ends.

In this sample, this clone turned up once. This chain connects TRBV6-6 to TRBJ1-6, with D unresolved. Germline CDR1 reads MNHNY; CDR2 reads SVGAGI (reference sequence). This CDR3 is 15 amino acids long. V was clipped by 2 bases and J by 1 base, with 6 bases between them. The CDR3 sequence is CASSYRGSYNSPLHF. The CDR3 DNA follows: TGTGCCAGCAGTTACCGGGGATCCTATAATTCACCCCTCCACTTT.

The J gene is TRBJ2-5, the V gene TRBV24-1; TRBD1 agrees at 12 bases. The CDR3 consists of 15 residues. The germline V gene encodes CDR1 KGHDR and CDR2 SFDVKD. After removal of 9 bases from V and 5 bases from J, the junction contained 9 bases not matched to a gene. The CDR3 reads CATSPGTGGRETQYF. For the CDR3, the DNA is TGTGCCACCTCCCCCGGGACAGGGGGCAGGGAGACCCAGTACTTC.

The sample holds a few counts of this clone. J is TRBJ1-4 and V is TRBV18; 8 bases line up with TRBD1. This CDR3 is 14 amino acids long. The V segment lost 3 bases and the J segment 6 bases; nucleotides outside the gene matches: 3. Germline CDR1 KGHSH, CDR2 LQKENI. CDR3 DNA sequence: TGTGCCAGCTCACCCAACAGGGGGGATGAAAAACTGTTTTTT. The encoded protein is CASSPNRGDEKLFF.

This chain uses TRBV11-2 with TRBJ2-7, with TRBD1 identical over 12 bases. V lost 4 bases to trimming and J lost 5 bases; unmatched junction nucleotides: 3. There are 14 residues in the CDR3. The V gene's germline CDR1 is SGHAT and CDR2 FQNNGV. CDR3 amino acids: CASSWDRGLNEQYF. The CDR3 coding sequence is TGTGCCAGCAGCTGGGACAGGGGGCTCAACGAGCAGTACTTC. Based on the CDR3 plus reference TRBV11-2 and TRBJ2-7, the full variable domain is EAGVAQSPRYKIIEKRQSVAFWCNPISGHATLYWYQQILGQGPKLLIQFQNNGVVDDSQLPKDRFSAERLKGVDSTLKIQPAKLEDSAVYLCASSWDRGLNEQYFGPGTRLTVT.

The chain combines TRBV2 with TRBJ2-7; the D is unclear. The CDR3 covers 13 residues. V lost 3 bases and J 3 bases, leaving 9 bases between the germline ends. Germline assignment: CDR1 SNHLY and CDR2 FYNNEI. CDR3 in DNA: TGTGCCAGCAGTGACGTAATCCGCTACGAGCAGTACTTC. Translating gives CASSDVIRYEQYF.

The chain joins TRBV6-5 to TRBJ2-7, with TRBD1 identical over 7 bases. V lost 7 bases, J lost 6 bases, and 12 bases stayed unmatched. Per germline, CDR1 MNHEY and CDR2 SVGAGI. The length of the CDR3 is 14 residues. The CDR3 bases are TGTGCCAGCACTAGAGGGCAGGGGGTGACCGAGCAGTACTTC. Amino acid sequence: CASTRGQGVTEQYF.

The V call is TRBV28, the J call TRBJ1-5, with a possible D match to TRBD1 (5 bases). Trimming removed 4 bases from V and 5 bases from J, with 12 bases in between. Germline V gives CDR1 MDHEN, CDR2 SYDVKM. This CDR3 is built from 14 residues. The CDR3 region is CASSSGGEDQPQHF. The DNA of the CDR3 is TGTGCCAGCAGTTCGGGGGGGGAGGATCAGCCCCAGCATTTT.

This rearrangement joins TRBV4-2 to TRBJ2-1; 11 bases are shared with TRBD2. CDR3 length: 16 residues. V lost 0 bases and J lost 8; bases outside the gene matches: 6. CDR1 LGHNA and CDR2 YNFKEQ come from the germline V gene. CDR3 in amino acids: CASSQDWPSGRHEQFF. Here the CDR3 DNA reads TGTGCCAGCAGCCAAGATTGGCCTAGCGGGAGGCATGAGCAGTTCTTC.

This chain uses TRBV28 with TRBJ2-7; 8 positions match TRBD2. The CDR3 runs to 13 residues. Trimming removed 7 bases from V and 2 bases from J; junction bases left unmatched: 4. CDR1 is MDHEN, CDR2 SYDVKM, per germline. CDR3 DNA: TGTGCCAGCAATAGCGGGAACACCTACGAGCAGTACTTC. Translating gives CASNSGNTYEQYF.

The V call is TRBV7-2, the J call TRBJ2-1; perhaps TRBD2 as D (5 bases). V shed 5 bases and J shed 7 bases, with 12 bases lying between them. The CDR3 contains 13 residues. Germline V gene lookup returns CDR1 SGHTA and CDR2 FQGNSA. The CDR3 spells CASSKNRGNEQFF. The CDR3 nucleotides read TGTGCCAGCAGCAAAAACAGAGGGAATGAGCAGTTCTTC.

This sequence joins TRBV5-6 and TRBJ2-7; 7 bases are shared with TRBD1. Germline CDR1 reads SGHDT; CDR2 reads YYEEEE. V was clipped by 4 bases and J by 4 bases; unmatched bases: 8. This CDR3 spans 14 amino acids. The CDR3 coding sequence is TGTGCCAGCAGCCTGGGGGACAGCGAATACGAGCAGTACTTC. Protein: CASSLGDSEYEQYF. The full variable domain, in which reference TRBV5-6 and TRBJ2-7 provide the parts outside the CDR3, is DAGVTQSPTHLIKTRGQQVTLRCSPKSGHDTVSWYQQALGQGPQFIFQYYEEEERQRGNFPDRFSGHQFPNYSSELNVNALLLGDSALYLCASSLGDSEYEQYFGPGTRLTVT.

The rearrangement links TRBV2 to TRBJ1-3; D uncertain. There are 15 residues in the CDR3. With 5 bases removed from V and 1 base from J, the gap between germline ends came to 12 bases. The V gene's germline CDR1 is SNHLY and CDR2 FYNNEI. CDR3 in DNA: TGTGCCAGCAGTACTACGGGATCTTCTGGAAACACCATATATTTT. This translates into CASSTTGSSGNTIYF.

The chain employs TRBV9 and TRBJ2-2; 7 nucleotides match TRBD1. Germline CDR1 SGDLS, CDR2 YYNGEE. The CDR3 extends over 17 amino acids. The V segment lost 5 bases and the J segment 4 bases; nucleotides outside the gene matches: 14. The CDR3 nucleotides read TGTGCCAGCAGTCGTAGATCATCACAGGGGATCACCGGGGAGCTGTTTTTT. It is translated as CASSRRSSQGITGELFF. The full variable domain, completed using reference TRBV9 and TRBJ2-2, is DSGVTQTPKHLITATGQRVTLRCSPRSGDLSVYWYQQSLDQGLQFLIQYYNGEERAKGNILERFSAQQFPDLHSELNLSSLELGDSALYFCASSRRSSQGITGELFFGEGSRLTVL.

The CDR3 coding sequence is TGTGCCAGCTCCCGGGACAGGGACCACGAGCAGTACTTC. This translates into CASSRDRDHEQYF. This rearrangement joins TRBV28 to TRBJ2-7; 9 bases agree with TRBD1. The germline V gene has CDR1 MDHEN and CDR2 SYDVKM. With 8 bases clipped from V and 5 bases from J, the junction kept 7 bases outside the gene matches. CDR3 length: 13 residues.

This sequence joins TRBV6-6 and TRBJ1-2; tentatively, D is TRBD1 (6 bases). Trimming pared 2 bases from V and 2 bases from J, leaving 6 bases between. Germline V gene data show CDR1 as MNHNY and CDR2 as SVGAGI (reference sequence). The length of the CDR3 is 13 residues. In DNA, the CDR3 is TGTGCCAGCAGTTACCAGGGGAACTATGGCTACACCTTC. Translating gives CASSYQGNYGYTF.

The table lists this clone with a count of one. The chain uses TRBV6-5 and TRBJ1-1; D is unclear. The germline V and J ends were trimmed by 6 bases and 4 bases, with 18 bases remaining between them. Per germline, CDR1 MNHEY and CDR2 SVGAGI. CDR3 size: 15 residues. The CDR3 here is CASSPRAPRGTEAFF. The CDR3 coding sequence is TGTGCCAGCAGCCCCCGGGCCCCCCGGGGCACTGAAGCTTTCTTT.

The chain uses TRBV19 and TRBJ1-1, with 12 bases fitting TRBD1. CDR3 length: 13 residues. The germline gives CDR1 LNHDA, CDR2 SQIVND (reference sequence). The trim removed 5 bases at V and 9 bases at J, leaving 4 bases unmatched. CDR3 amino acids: CASSPRDRGQAFF. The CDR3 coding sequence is TGTGCCAGTAGTCCCCGGGACAGGGGGCAAGCTTTCTTT.